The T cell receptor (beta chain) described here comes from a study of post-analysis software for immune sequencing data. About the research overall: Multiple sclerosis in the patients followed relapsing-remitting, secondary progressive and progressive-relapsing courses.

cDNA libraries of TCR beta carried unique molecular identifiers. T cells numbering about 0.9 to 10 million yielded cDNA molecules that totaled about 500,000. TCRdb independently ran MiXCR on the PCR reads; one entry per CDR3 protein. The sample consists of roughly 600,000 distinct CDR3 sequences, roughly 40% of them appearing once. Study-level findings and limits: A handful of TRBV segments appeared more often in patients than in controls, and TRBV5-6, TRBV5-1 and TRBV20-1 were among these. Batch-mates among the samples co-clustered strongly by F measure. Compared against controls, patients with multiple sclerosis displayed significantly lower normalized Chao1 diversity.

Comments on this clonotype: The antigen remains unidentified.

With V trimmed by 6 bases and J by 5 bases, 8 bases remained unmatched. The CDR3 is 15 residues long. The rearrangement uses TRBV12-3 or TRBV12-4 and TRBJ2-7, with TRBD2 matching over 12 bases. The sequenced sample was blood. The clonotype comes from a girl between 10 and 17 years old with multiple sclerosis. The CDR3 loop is CASRPGLAGHHEQYF. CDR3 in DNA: TGTGCCAGCAGGCCGGGACTAGCGGGCCACCACGAGCAGTACTTC.